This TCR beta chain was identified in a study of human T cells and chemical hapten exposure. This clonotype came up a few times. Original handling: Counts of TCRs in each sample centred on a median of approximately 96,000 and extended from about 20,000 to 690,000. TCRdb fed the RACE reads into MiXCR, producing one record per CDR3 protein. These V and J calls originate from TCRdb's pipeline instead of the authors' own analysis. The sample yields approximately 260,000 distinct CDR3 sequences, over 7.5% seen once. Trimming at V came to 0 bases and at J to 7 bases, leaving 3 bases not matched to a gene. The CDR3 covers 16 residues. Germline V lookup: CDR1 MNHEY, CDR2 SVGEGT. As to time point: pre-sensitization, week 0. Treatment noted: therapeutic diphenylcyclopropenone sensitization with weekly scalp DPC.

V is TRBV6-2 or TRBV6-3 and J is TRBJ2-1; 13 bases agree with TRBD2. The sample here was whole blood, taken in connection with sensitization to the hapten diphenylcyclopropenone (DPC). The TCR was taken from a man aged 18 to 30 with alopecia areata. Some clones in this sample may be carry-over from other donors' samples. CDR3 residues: CASSYSLAGGPNEQFF. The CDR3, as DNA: TGTGCCAGCAGTTACTCACTAGCGGGGGGGCCTAATGAGCAGTTCTTC.